The rows below give T cell receptor beta chains drawn from one sample of a study of memory CD4+ T cells and cytomegalovirus serostatus. TCRdb keeps only in-frame clones here, not all; method: immunoSEQ multiplex PCR. The sample has more than 45,000 clones, 74% seen once; the top ten hold more than 0.95%. The sample consisted of memory CD4+ T cells from blood. The receptor source for this set is an adult in good health and CMV-seropositive. Both conserved end residues are part of each CDR3. Each record gives: V gene, J gene, clone size, D gene, CDR3 protein, CDR3 DNA. D genes are given only for firm matches. Clone size is shown for a subset of rows, as once, few, many or a class of expanded clone.

V gene: TRBV7-2
J gene: TRBJ1-5
clone size: .
D gene: TRBD1
CDR3 protein: CASRRDSYQPQHF
CDR3 DNA: TGTGCCAGCCGCCGGGACAGTTATCAGCCCCAGCATTTT

V gene: TRBV2
J gene: TRBJ1-5
clone size: .
D gene: .
CDR3 protein: CASSGQLSNQPQHF
CDR3 DNA: TGTGCCAGCAGCGGACAGCTTAGCAATCAGCCCCAGCATTTT

V gene: TRBV9
J gene: TRBJ2-1
clone size: .
D gene: TRBD2
CDR3 protein: CASSVSGGAENEQFF
CDR3 DNA: TGTGCCAGCAGCGTTAGCGGGGGGGCCGAAAATGAGCAGTTCTTC

V gene: TRBV25-1
J gene: TRBJ2-7
clone size: .
D gene: .
CDR3 protein: CASSDRRDEQYF
CDR3 DNA: TGTGCCAGCAGTGACCGCAGAGACGAGCAGTACTTC

V gene: TRBV18
J gene: TRBJ2-1
clone size: few
D gene: .
CDR3 protein: CASAPGSRSSYNEQFF
CDR3 DNA: TGTGCCAGCGCGCCAGGGTCTAGGAGCTCCTACAATGAGCAGTTCTTC

V gene: TRBV7-2
J gene: TRBJ2-1
clone size: .
D gene: .
CDR3 protein: CASSLGRELGYNEQFF
CDR3 DNA: TGTGCCAGCAGCTTAGGACGAGAACTAGGCTACAATGAGCAGTTCTTC

V gene: TRBV27
J gene: TRBJ1-4
clone size: once
D gene: .
CDR3 protein: CASSFYATGPNEKLFF
CDR3 DNA: TGTGCCAGCAGTTTTTACGCGACAGGCCCTAATGAAAAACTGTTTTTT

V gene: TRBV12-5
J gene: TRBJ2-5
clone size: once
D gene: TRBD1
CDR3 protein: CASGEQGISETQYF
CDR3 DNA: TGTGCTAGTGGTGAACAGGGGATTTCAGAGACCCAGTACTTC

V gene: TRBV11-1
J gene: TRBJ2-7
clone size: .
D gene: .
CDR3 protein: CASSLAGPYEQYF
CDR3 DNA: TGTGCCAGCAGCTTAGCAGGCCCCTACGAGCAGTACTTC

V gene: TRBV7-9
J gene: TRBJ1-1
clone size: .
D gene: .
CDR3 protein: CASSSIGGTEAFF
CDR3 DNA: TGTGCCAGCAGCTCCATCGGGGGGACTGAAGCTTTCTTT

V gene: TRBV9
J gene: TRBJ1-1
clone size: .
D gene: .
CDR3 protein: CASSPTTRTEAFF
CDR3 DNA: TGTGCCAGCAGCCCGACAACAAGGACTGAAGCTTTCTTT

V gene: TRBV18
J gene: TRBJ1-5
clone size: .
D gene: TRBD1
CDR3 protein: CASSPGDGDRVDQPQHF
CDR3 DNA: TGTGCCAGCTCACCGGGGGACGGCGACAGGGTAGACCAGCCCCAGCATTTT

V gene: TRBV4-3
J gene: TRBJ2-7
clone size: .
D gene: .
CDR3 protein: CASSQLIDSYEQYF
CDR3 DNA: TGCGCCAGCAGCCAATTAATAGACAGTTACGAGCAGTACTTC

V gene: TRBV4-3
J gene: TRBJ2-5
clone size: .
D gene: TRBD2
CDR3 protein: CASSQGLAEETQYF
CDR3 DNA: TGCGCCAGCAGCCAAGGACTAGCGGAAGAGACCCAGTACTTC

V gene: TRBV10-3
J gene: TRBJ1-6
clone size: .
D gene: .
CDR3 protein: CAISESAGNNSPLHF
CDR3 DNA: TGTGCCATCAGTGAGTCGGCCGGTAATAATTCACCCCTCCACTTT

V gene: TRBV2
J gene: TRBJ2-3
clone size: .
D gene: .
CDR3 protein: CASKRTDTQYF
CDR3 DNA: TGTGCCAGCAAAAGAACAGATACGCAGTATTTT

V gene: TRBV9
J gene: TRBJ2-5
clone size: .
D gene: TRBD1
CDR3 protein: CASSVTGRQGLGETQYF
CDR3 DNA: TGTGCCAGCAGCGTAACAGGCCGACAGGGATTAGGAGAGACCCAGTACTTC

V gene: TRBV5-6
J gene: TRBJ2-1
clone size: .
D gene: .
CDR3 protein: CASSFGGPGYNEQFF
CDR3 DNA: TGTGCCAGCAGCTTTGGAGGTCCAGGATACAATGAGCAGTTCTTC

V gene: TRBV10-3
J gene: TRBJ2-3
clone size: few
D gene: .
CDR3 protein: CAISADSADTQYF
CDR3 DNA: TGTGCCATCAGCGCGGACTCGGCAGATACGCAGTATTTT

V gene: TRBV5-6
J gene: TRBJ1-2
clone size: .
D gene: .
CDR3 protein: CASSLVFGDFYGYTF
CDR3 DNA: TGTGCCAGCAGCTTGGTTTTTGGGGACTTCTATGGCTACACCTTC

V gene: TRBV5-6
J gene: TRBJ1-3
clone size: .
D gene: TRBD1
CDR3 protein: CASPGQLGNTIYF
CDR3 DNA: TGTGCCAGCCCGGGACAGCTTGGAAACACCATATATTTT

V gene: TRBV15
J gene: TRBJ2-7
clone size: .
D gene: .
CDR3 protein: CATSRDRTGYEQYF
CDR3 DNA: TGTGCCACCAGCAGAGATCGGACTGGCTACGAGCAGTACTTC

V gene: TRBV2
J gene: TRBJ2-3
clone size: .
D gene: TRBD2
CDR3 protein: CASQDLRLADGADTQYF
CDR3 DNA: TGTGCCAGCCAGGATTTAAGACTAGCGGACGGCGCAGATACGCAGTATTTT

V gene: TRBV6-6
J gene: TRBJ1-3
clone size: .
D gene: TRBD1
CDR3 protein: CASSYAGTGYGNTIYF
CDR3 DNA: TGTGCCAGCAGTTACGCTGGGACAGGCTACGGAAACACCATATATTTT

V gene: TRBV7-2
J gene: TRBJ2-1
clone size: .
D gene: TRBD2
CDR3 protein: CASSLEAGGYDNEQFF
CDR3 DNA: TGTGCCAGCAGCTTAGAAGCGGGGGGGTACGACAATGAGCAGTTCTTC

V gene: TRBV27
J gene: TRBJ2-1
clone size: .
D gene: .
CDR3 protein: CASRPPGGASNEQFF
CDR3 DNA: TGTGCCAGCAGGCCCCCGGGGGGCGCCAGTAATGAGCAGTTCTTC

V gene: TRBV5-1
J gene: TRBJ2-7
clone size: .
D gene: .
CDR3 protein: CASSLAGSAYEQYF
CDR3 DNA: TGCGCCAGCAGCTTGGCGGGTTCGGCCTACGAGCAGTACTTC

V gene: TRBV4-3
J gene: TRBJ2-3
clone size: .
D gene: TRBD1
CDR3 protein: CASSQETPGTGLSDTQYF
CDR3 DNA: TGCGCCAGCAGCCAAGAAACTCCCGGGACAGGGCTTTCAGATACGCAGTATTTT

V gene: TRBV15
J gene: TRBJ1-6
clone size: .
D gene: TRBD1
CDR3 protein: CATSRVPGEQGARNSPLHF
CDR3 DNA: TGTGCCACCAGCAGAGTTCCTGGGGAGCAGGGGGCAAGGAATTCACCCCTCCACTTT

V gene: TRBV9
J gene: TRBJ1-4
clone size: .
D gene: .
CDR3 protein: CASSGDGATNEKLFF
CDR3 DNA: TGTGCCAGCAGCGGCGACGGAGCAACTAATGAAAAACTGTTTTTT

V gene: TRBV14
J gene: TRBJ2-5
clone size: .
D gene: TRBD1
CDR3 protein: CASSQDWGMTGQETQYF
CDR3 DNA: TGTGCCAGCAGCCAAGATTGGGGGATGACAGGGCAAGAGACCCAGTACTTC

V gene: TRBV5-1
J gene: TRBJ1-2
clone size: .
D gene: .
CDR3 protein: CASSRWSGPYGYTF
CDR3 DNA: TGCGCCAGCAGCCGATGGTCCGGACCCTATGGCTACACCTTC

V gene: TRBV28
J gene: TRBJ1-5
clone size: .
D gene: .
CDR3 protein: CASSLLHSNQPQHF
CDR3 DNA: TGTGCCAGCAGTTTACTACACAGCAATCAGCCCCAGCATTTT

V gene: TRBV6-4
J gene: TRBJ2-1
clone size: .
D gene: TRBD2
CDR3 protein: CASSENSGTSAGEQFF
CDR3 DNA: TGTGCCAGCAGTGAAAATTCCGGGACTAGCGCGGGTGAGCAGTTCTTC

V gene: TRBV28
J gene: TRBJ1-2
clone size: .
D gene: .
CDR3 protein: CASSLSGEFYGYTF
CDR3 DNA: TGTGCCAGCAGTTTATCTGGCGAATTCTATGGCTACACCTTC

V gene: TRBV29-1
J gene: TRBJ2-3
clone size: .
D gene: TRBD2
CDR3 protein: CSAHRLAGITDTQYF
CDR3 DNA: TGCAGCGCCCACCGACTAGCGGGGATCACAGATACGCAGTATTTT

V gene: TRBV2
J gene: TRBJ2-5
clone size: .
D gene: TRBD2
CDR3 protein: CASSDGTSGGIGETQYF
CDR3 DNA: TGTGCCAGCAGTGATGGGACTAGCGGGGGGATCGGTGAGACCCAGTACTTC